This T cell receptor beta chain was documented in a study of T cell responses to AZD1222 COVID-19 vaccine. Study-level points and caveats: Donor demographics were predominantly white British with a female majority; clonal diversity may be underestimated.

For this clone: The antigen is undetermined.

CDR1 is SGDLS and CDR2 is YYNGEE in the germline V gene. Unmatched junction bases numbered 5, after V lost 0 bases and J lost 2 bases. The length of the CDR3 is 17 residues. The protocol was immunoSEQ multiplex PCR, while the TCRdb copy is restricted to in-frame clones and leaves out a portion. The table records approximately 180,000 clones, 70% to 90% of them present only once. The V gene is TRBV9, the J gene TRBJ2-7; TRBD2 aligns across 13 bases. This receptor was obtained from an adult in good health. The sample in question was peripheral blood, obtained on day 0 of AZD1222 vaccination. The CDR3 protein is CASSVEAGTSGTYEQYF. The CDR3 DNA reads TGTGCCAGCAGCGTAGAAGCAGGGACTAGCGGGACCTACGAGCAGTACTTC. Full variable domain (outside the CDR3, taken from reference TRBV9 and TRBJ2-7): DSGVTQTPKHLITATGQRVTLRCSPRSGDLSVYWYQQSLDQGLQFLIQYYNGEERAKGNILERFSAQQFPDLHSELNLSSLELGDSALYFCASSVEAGTSGTYEQYFGPGTRLTVT.